These T cell receptor beta chains were read from a single sample in a study of blood T cell repertoires in COVID-19. The protocol was immunoSEQ multiplex PCR, while the TCRdb copy is restricted to in-frame clones and leaves out a portion. This table holds roughly 300,000 clones, around 86% found once. The sample comprised peripheral blood. These receptors were collected from a woman in her forties or fifties with acute or convalescent COVID-19. Each CDR3 is given with its conserved first and last residue. A D gene is named only where the DNA matches it firmly. Clone size appears in some rows only: once, few, many, or a class for an expanded clone.

abundance: NA
len: 15
v_gene: TRBV19
d_gene: NA
j_gene: TRBJ1-5
CDR3nt: TGTGCCAGTAGTCAACCCGGAGGGGACAATCAGCCCCAGCATTTT
CDR3aa: CASSQPGGDNQPQHF

abundance: NA
len: 13
v_gene: TRBV30
d_gene: NA
j_gene: TRBJ2-3
CDR3nt: TGTGCCTGGAGTGTGGCGGGTTCGGATACGCAGTATTTT
CDR3aa: CAWSVAGSDTQYF

abundance: NA
len: 16
v_gene: TRBV9
d_gene: NA
j_gene: TRBJ2-3
CDR3nt: TGTGCCAGCAGCGTAGCGCCAGGAATGTTCACAGATACGCAGTATTTT
CDR3aa: CASSVAPGMFTDTQYF

abundance: NA
len: 15
v_gene: TRBV19
d_gene: TRBD1
j_gene: TRBJ2-7
CDR3nt: TGTGCCAGTAGTATAGAAGGGACAGGGGCTGACGAGCAGTACTTC
CDR3aa: CASSIEGTGADEQYF

abundance: NA
len: 15
v_gene: TRBV11-2
d_gene: NA
j_gene: TRBJ1-2
CDR3nt: TGTGCCAGCAGCCCCGCATGGGGGGAATTTTATGGCTACACCTTC
CDR3aa: CASSPAWGEFYGYTF

abundance: NA
len: 15
v_gene: TRBV5-8
d_gene: NA
j_gene: TRBJ1-5
CDR3nt: TGTGCCAGCAGCTTGACTGGGGCGGGGAATCAGCCCCAGCATTTT
CDR3aa: CASSLTGAGNQPQHF

abundance: few
len: 13
v_gene: TRBV27
d_gene: TRBD2
j_gene: TRBJ2-1
CDR3nt: TGTGCCAGCGGGACTAGTCGCAACAATGAGCAGTTCTTC
CDR3aa: CASGTSRNNEQFF

abundance: NA
len: 14
v_gene: TRBV7-2
d_gene: TRBD1
j_gene: TRBJ2-7
CDR3nt: TGTGCCAGCAGCTTCGGGACAGGGAACTACGAGCAGTACTTC
CDR3aa: CASSFGTGNYEQYF

abundance: NA
len: 15
v_gene: TRBV7-2
d_gene: TRBD1
j_gene: TRBJ2-7
CDR3nt: TGTGCCAGCAGCCCCGCGACAGGGTTAGCCTACGAGCAGTACTTC
CDR3aa: CASSPATGLAYEQYF

abundance: NA
len: 16
v_gene: TRBV19
d_gene: TRBD1
j_gene: TRBJ1-2
CDR3nt: TGTGCCAGTAGTCCAGGCGGAGTGGGGACAGTCTATGGCTACACCTTC
CDR3aa: CASSPGGVGTVYGYTF

abundance: NA
len: 16
v_gene: TRBV4-2
d_gene: TRBD1
j_gene: TRBJ1-3
CDR3nt: TGTGCCAGCAGCCAAGATAGGACAGGGGGCGGAAACACCATATATTTT
CDR3aa: CASSQDRTGGGNTIYF

abundance: NA
len: 13
v_gene: TRBV10-3
d_gene: NA
j_gene: TRBJ1-5
CDR3nt: TGTGCCATCAGTGGAGTAGGAGATCAGCCCCAGCATTTT
CDR3aa: CAISGVGDQPQHF

abundance: NA
len: 13
v_gene: TRBV6-5
d_gene: NA
j_gene: TRBJ2-7
CDR3nt: TGTGCCAGCAGTTACGTCGGGGAAGGGGAGCAGTACTTC
CDR3aa: CASSYVGEGEQYF

abundance: NA
len: 15
v_gene: TRBV19
d_gene: NA
j_gene: TRBJ2-7
CDR3nt: TGTGCCAGTAGTACAACAGGGATTGGGTGGTACGAGCAGTACTTC
CDR3aa: CASSTTGIGWYEQYF

abundance: NA
len: 13
v_gene: TRBV6-5
d_gene: NA
j_gene: TRBJ2-7
CDR3nt: TGTGCCAGCAGTCCAAGGACAGCCTACGAGCAGTACTTC
CDR3aa: CASSPRTAYEQYF

abundance: NA
len: 15
v_gene: TRBV28
d_gene: TRBD1
j_gene: TRBJ1-4
CDR3nt: TGTGCCAGCAGCCAATGGACAGGAGGTAATGAAAAACTGTTTTTT
CDR3aa: CASSQWTGGNEKLFF

abundance: NA
len: 14
v_gene: TRBV28
d_gene: TRBD1
j_gene: TRBJ2-7
CDR3nt: TGTGCCAGCAGTCTCGGGACAGCTTCCTACGAGCAGTACTTC
CDR3aa: CASSLGTASYEQYF

abundance: NA
len: 12
v_gene: TRBV2
d_gene: TRBD1
j_gene: TRBJ2-4
CDR3nt: TGTGCCAGCAGTGTGTATCGGGACAGGGGGTACTTC
CDR3aa: CASSVYRDRGYF

abundance: NA
len: 17
v_gene: TRBV5-1
d_gene: NA
j_gene: TRBJ1-6
CDR3nt: TGCGCCAGCAGCTTGGGAATTACAGGGACCTATAATTCACCCCTCCACTTT
CDR3aa: CASSLGITGTYNSPLHF

abundance: NA
len: 18
v_gene: TRBV25-1
d_gene: TRBD2
j_gene: TRBJ2-1
CDR3nt: TGTGCCAGCTCTAGACTAGCGGGAGATCTCTCCCCTTACAATGAGCAGTTCTTC
CDR3aa: CASSRLAGDLSPYNEQFF

abundance: NA
len: 12
v_gene: TRBV24-1
d_gene: NA
j_gene: TRBJ2-1
CDR3nt: TGTGCCACCAGTGATCCGGGCAATGAGCAGTTCTTC
CDR3aa: CATSDPGNEQFF

abundance: NA
len: 12
v_gene: TRBV7-8
d_gene: TRBD2
j_gene: TRBJ2-3
CDR3nt: TGTGCCAGCAGCTCCGGACTAGCGGGAGGGTATTTT
CDR3aa: CASSSGLAGGYF

abundance: NA
len: 15
v_gene: TRBV2
d_gene: NA
j_gene: TRBJ2-5
CDR3nt: TGTGCCAGCACCCTGTACGGCGGGACGCAAGAGACCCAGTACTTC
CDR3aa: CASTLYGGTQETQYF

abundance: NA
len: 16
v_gene: TRBV2
d_gene: TRBD1
j_gene: TRBJ1-5
CDR3nt: TGTGCCAGCAGTGATTCGCTGACAGGGGTCAATCAGCCCCAGCATTTT
CDR3aa: CASSDSLTGVNQPQHF

abundance: few
len: 15
v_gene: TRBV27
d_gene: TRBD1
j_gene: TRBJ1-6
CDR3nt: TGTGCCAGCAGTTTATTGACAGGGGAAAATTCACCCCTCCACTTT
CDR3aa: CASSLLTGENSPLHF

abundance: NA
len: 14
v_gene: TRBV7-3
d_gene: TRBD1
j_gene: TRBJ2-5
CDR3nt: TGTGCCAGCAGCCCCAACAGGGGCAAGAGAACCCAGTACTTC
CDR3aa: CASSPNRGKRTQYF

abundance: NA
len: 14
v_gene: TRBV6-6
d_gene: TRBD2
j_gene: TRBJ2-7
CDR3nt: TGTGCCAGCAGTCAAACCGGACTAGCTAGGGAGCAGTACTTC
CDR3aa: CASSQTGLAREQYF

abundance: NA
len: 11
v_gene: TRBV20-1
d_gene: NA
j_gene: TRBJ1-1
CDR3nt: TGCAGTGCCAGAGGCCCATCGGGGGCTTTCTTT
CDR3aa: CSARGPSGAFF

abundance: NA
len: 13
v_gene: TRBV11-2
d_gene: NA
j_gene: TRBJ1-2
CDR3nt: TGTGCCAGCAGCGTGACAGAAAACTATGGCTACACCTTC
CDR3aa: CASSVTENYGYTF

abundance: NA
len: 15
v_gene: TRBV19
d_gene: NA
j_gene: TRBJ1-1
CDR3nt: TGTGCCAGTGGAGACCAGGGGCGGGTGAACACTGAAGCTTTCTTT
CDR3aa: CASGDQGRVNTEAFF

abundance: NA
len: 13
v_gene: TRBV24-1
d_gene: NA
j_gene: TRBJ2-5
CDR3nt: TGTGCCACCAGTGTGACTGTGGGAGAGACCCAGTACTTC
CDR3aa: CATSVTVGETQYF

abundance: NA
len: 16
v_gene: TRBV27
d_gene: TRBD1
j_gene: TRBJ1-5
CDR3nt: TGTGCCAGCAGGCGGACAGGGCAAGGAAGCAATCAGCCCCAGCATTTT
CDR3aa: CASRRTGQGSNQPQHF

abundance: few
len: 13
v_gene: TRBV18
d_gene: TRBD1
j_gene: TRBJ1-2
CDR3nt: TGTGCCAGCTCCCCTGGGACAGGGACTGGCTACACCTTC
CDR3aa: CASSPGTGTGYTF

abundance: NA
len: 16
v_gene: TRBV6-2/TRBV6-3
d_gene: NA
j_gene: TRBJ1-5
CDR3nt: TGTGCCAGCAGTTACCGAGGCATGGGTTGGAATCAGCCCCAGCATTTT
CDR3aa: CASSYRGMGWNQPQHF

abundance: NA
len: 11
v_gene: TRBV2
d_gene: NA
j_gene: TRBJ2-7
CDR3nt: TGTGCCAGCAGTTCTACCTACGAGCAGTACTTC
CDR3aa: CASSSTYEQYF

abundance: NA
len: 13
v_gene: TRBV19
d_gene: NA
j_gene: TRBJ2-3
CDR3nt: TGTGCCAGTAGTGTTCAATTCACAGATACGCAGTATTTT
CDR3aa: CASSVQFTDTQYF

abundance: NA
len: 16
v_gene: TRBV3-1/TRBV3-2
d_gene: TRBD2
j_gene: TRBJ2-6
CDR3nt: TGTGCCAGCAGCCTAGCGGGGTACTCTGGGGCCAACGTCCTGACTTTC
CDR3aa: CASSLAGYSGANVLTF